This TCR beta chain was sequenced in a study of blood T cell repertoires in COVID-19. Libraries were prepared by immunoSEQ multiplex PCR; TCRdb keeps only in-frame clonotypes and omits some of them. The sample consists of roughly 280,000 clones, around 84% of them appearing once. The CDR3 spans 15 residues. With V trimmed by 1 base and J by 6 bases, 5 bases remained unmatched. The germline gives CDR1 SEHNR, CDR2 FQNEAQ (reference sequence). The TCR was taken from a woman between 55 and 75 years old with COVID-19, enrolled during active disease. The chain carries TRBV7-9 and TRBJ2-7, with 11 bases fitting TRBD2. The sample was peripheral blood. The CDR3 protein is CASSLELAGVGEQYF. In nucleotides, the CDR3 is TGTGCCAGCAGCTTAGAACTAGCGGGAGTGGGCGAGCAGTACTTC.